One sample yielded the 16 T cell receptor beta chains listed below, sequenced in a study of T cells in Graves' hyperthyroidism and ophthalmopathy. The investigators amplified TCR beta CDR3 regions from RNA transcripts. With the HTBI primer set, the TCR CDR3 went through a first round of RT-PCR. One entry per CDR3 protein results from TCRdb running MiXCR on the multiplex PCR reads. The sample contains a few hundred thousand distinct CDR3 sequences, approximately 12% of which appear only once. What was sequenced was blood. The receptors originated from a man aged 30-40 years with Graves' hyperthyroidism that later progressed to Graves' ophthalmopathy.

V and J are TRBV5-8 and TRBJ1-4; D unclear. This CDR3 region has 13 residues. Between the trimmed V and J ends, which lost 2 bases and 4 bases, there was a span of 6 bases. CDR1 is SGHTS, CDR2 YDEGEE, per germline. DNA for the CDR3: TGTGCCAGCAGCTTTCTTGGTAATGAAAAACTGTTTTTT. Translating it yields CASSFLGNEKLFF.

This clonotype was seen ten or more times. This chain joins TRBV12-3 or TRBV12-4 and TRBJ2-1; TRBD2 might be the D (7 bases). V was cut by 8 bases and J by 0 bases, with 17 bases left in between. The CDR3 length is 16 residues. The CDR3 here is CASCGGGGGSYNEQFF. The CDR3 nucleotides read TGTGCCAGCTGCGGGGGCGGGGGAGGCTCCTACAATGAGCAGTTCTTC.

This clonotype was seen repeatedly, ten times or more. The chain couples TRBV28 to TRBJ1-5; no firm D call. CDR3 length: 15 amino acids. Trimming removed 7 bases from V and 5 bases from J, with 18 bases in between. Germline V gives CDR1 MDHEN, CDR2 SYDVKM. The CDR3 region is CASTPLGDRDQPQHF. The CDR3 DNA reads as TGTGCCAGCACCCCCTTAGGAGATCGGGATCAGCCCCAGCATTTT.

This clonotype has at least ten counts. The chain is built from TRBV5-1 and TRBJ1-2; D gene ambiguous. The CDR3 is 13 amino acids. Between the trimmed V and J ends, which lost 4 bases and 8 bases, there was a span of 15 bases. Germline CDR1 reads SGHRS; CDR2 reads YFSETQ. The CDR3 here is CASSPDGLGGYTF. For the CDR3, the DNA is TGCGCCAGCAGCCCGGACGGACTGGGGGGCTACACCTTC.

This clonotype has more than one count but fewer than ten. The V and J genes are TRBV12-3 or TRBV12-4 and TRBJ2-1; D is unclear. Trimming shortened V by 2 bases and J by 3 bases, and 11 bases separated the two germline ends. This CDR3 comprises 15 residues. Here the CDR3 reads CASSLRSVGYNEQFF. The CDR3 coding sequence is TGTGCCAGCAGTTTAAGGTCAGTAGGCTACAATGAGCAGTTCTTC.

This clonotype was seen a handful of times. The chain has TRBV5-1 and TRBJ2-5; perhaps TRBD2 as D (6 bases). The CDR3 length is 15 residues. The V gene lost 0 bases and the J gene lost 5 bases, with 14 bases spanning the gap. Germline CDR1 and CDR2: SGHRS and YFSETQ. The CDR3 spells CASSLGQSGGETQYF. The CDR3 DNA follows: TGCGCCAGCAGCTTGGGACAGTCTGGGGGGGAGACCCAGTACTTC.

This clonotype was seen only once. This chain joins TRBV28 and TRBJ2-1, with D maybe TRBD1 (5 bases). The V gene's germline CDR1 is MDHEN and CDR2 SYDVKM. Between the trimmed V and J ends, which lost 2 bases and 5 bases, there was a span of 13 bases. The CDR3 is 15 residues long. CDR3 amino acids: CASSLVQGWDNEQFF. The CDR3 coding sequence is TGTGCCAGCAGTTTAGTCCAGGGATGGGACAATGAGCAGTTCTTC.

This clonotype turned up a few times. This rearrangement joins TRBV12-3 or TRBV12-4 to TRBJ2-7; 8 bases fit TRBD1. The V segment lost 5 bases and the J segment 4 bases; nucleotides outside the gene matches: 7. The CDR3 covers 14 residues. CDR3 bases: TGTGCCAGCAGTCGGACAGGGAAGCAGTACGAGCAGTACTTC. The encoded protein is CASSRTGKQYEQYF.

This clonotype turned up a few times. At one boundary the junction diverges from the germline segment, which might be a read error. V usage is TRBV5-1 and J usage is TRBJ2-1, with TRBD2 identical over 7 bases. This CDR3 has 14 amino acids. Germline V gene data show CDR1 as SGHRS and CDR2 as YFSETQ. The CDR3: CTSSLGTTRNEQFF. In DNA, the CDR3 is TGCACCAGCAGCTTAGGGACTACACGCAATGAGCAGTTCTTC.

This clonotype was counted ten times or more. This sequence joins TRBV7-2 and TRBJ1-2; 7 bases match TRBD1. Germline CDR1 reads SGHTA; CDR2 reads FQGNSA. V lost 5 bases to trimming and J lost 4 bases; unmatched junction nucleotides: 7. This CDR3 region has 14 residues. The CDR3 region is CASSLNRGGYGYTF. CDR3 bases: TGTGCCAGCAGCCTTAACAGGGGAGGCTATGGCTACACCTTC.

The chain links TRBV12-3 or TRBV12-4 to TRBJ2-7, with D tentatively TRBD1 (6 bases). There are 15 residues in the CDR3. V lost 3 bases and J lost 3, with 15 bases in between. DNA for the CDR3: TGTGCCAGCAGTTTCTCCCAGGGGCTCCTCTACGAGCAGTACTTC. This gives the protein CASSFSQGLLYEQYF.

The gene calls are TRBV20-1 and TRBJ2-7, with D possibly TRBD1 on 5 matching bases. V lost 6 bases to trimming and J lost 4 bases, with 13 bases between them. The CDR3 sequence is 12 residues long. Germline V lookup: CDR1 DFQATT, CDR2 SNEGSKA (reference sequence). In DNA form, the CDR3 reads TGCAGTGCGTCCGCTCAGGGTTACGAGCAGTACTTC. This gives the protein CSASAQGYEQYF.

The sample holds many counts of this clonotype. The genes are TRBV18 and TRBJ2-5, with D possibly TRBD1 on 7 matching bases. CDR1 KGHSH and CDR2 LQKENI come from the germline V gene. The CDR3 is made up of 14 amino acids. The V end lost 2 bases, the J end lost 4 bases, and 11 bases lay between the germline ends. Here the CDR3 DNA reads TGTGCCAGCTCACCAACGCAGGGGGGAGAGACCCAGTACTTC. This sequence encodes CASSPTQGGETQYF.

The J gene is TRBJ2-3, the V gene TRBV5-1; 8 bases agree with TRBD2. Germline V CDR1 and CDR2: SGHRS, YFSETQ. V was pared by 4 bases and J by 6 bases, with 10 bases of the junction left unmatched. The CDR3 extends over 15 amino acids. In DNA, the CDR3 is TGCGCCAGCAGCGTATCCGGGGGGGCAAGGGATACGCAGTATTTT. Translated, it gives CASSVSGGARDTQYF. Filled out from reference TRBV5-1 and TRBJ2-3, the complete variable domain reads KAGVTQTPRYLIKTRGQQVTLSCSPISGHRSVSWYQQTPGQGLQFLFEYFSETQRNKGNFPGRFSGRQFSNSRSEMNVSTLELGDSALYLCASSVSGGARDTQYFGPGTRLTVL.

This clonotype has a count of ten or more. CDR3: CASSQERGGPDTQYF. In DNA, the CDR3 is TGTGCCAGCAGCCAAGAGCGGGGGGGCCCAGATACGCAGTATTTT. This chain uses TRBV4-2 with TRBJ2-3; 9 bases are a match to TRBD2. V shed 0 bases, J shed 4 bases, and the junction held 2 bases outside the gene matches. CDR1 is LGHNA, CDR2 YNFKEQ, per germline. CDR3 length equals 15 residues.

This clonotype was picked up many times. The chain combines TRBV11-3 with TRBJ1-2; a weak D match, TRBD1 (6 bases). From germline, CDR1 is SGHNT and CDR2 YENEEA. The CDR3 is made up of 13 amino acids. V shed 3 bases and J shed 5 bases, with 10 bases lying between them. This chain's CDR3 is CASSFNRDYGYTF. The DNA for the CDR3 is TGTGCCAGCAGCTTTAACAGGGATTATGGCTACACCTTC.